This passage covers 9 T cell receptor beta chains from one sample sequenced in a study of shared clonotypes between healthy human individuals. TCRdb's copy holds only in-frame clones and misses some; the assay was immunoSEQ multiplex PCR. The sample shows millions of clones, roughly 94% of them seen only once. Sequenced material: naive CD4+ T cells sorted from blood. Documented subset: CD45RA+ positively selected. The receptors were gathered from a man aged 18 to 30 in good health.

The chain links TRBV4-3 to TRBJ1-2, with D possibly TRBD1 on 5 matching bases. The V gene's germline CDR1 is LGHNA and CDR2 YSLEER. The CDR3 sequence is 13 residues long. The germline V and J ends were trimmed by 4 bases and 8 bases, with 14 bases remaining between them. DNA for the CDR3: TGCGCCAGCAGCCCCACGGGGACCAGCGGCTACACCTTC. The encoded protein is CASSPTGTSGYTF.

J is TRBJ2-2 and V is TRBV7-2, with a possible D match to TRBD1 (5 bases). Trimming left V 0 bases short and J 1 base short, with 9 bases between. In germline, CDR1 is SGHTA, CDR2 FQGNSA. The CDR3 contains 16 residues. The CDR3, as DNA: TGTGCCAGCAGCTTAGCGACAGAACTGAACACCGGGGAGCTGTTTTTT. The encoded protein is CASSLATELNTGELFF. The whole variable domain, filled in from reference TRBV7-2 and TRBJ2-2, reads GAGVSQSPSNKVTEKGKDVELRCDPISGHTALYWYRQSLGQGLEFLIYFQGNSAPDKSGLPSDRFSAERTGGSVSTLTIQRTQQEDSAVYLCASSLATELNTGELFFGEGSRLTVL.

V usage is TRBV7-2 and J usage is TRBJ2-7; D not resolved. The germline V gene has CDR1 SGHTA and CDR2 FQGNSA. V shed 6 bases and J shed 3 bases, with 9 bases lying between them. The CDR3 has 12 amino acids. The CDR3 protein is CASSFTRYEQYF. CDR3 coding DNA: TGTGCCAGCAGTTTTACCCGCTACGAGCAGTACTTC.

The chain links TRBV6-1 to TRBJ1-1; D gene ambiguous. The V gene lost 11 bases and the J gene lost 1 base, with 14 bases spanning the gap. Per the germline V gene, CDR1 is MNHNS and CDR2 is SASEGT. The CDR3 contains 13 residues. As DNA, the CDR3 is TGTGCCGGCGCGGCGGTGGGGAACACTGAAGCTTTCTTT. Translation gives CAGAAVGNTEAFF.

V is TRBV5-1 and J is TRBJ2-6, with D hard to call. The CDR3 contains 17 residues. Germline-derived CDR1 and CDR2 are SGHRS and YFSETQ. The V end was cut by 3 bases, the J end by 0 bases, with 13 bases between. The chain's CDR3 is CASSSDGFNSGANVLTF. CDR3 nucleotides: TGCGCCAGCAGCTCTGATGGCTTCAACTCTGGGGCCAACGTCCTGACTTTC.

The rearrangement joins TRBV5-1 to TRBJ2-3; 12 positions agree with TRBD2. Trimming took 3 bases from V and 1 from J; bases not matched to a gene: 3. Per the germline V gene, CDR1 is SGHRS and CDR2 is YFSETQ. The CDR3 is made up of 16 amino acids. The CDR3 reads CASSWTSGTGTDTQYF. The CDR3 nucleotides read TGCGCCAGCAGCTGGACTAGCGGGACCGGCACAGATACGCAGTATTTT.

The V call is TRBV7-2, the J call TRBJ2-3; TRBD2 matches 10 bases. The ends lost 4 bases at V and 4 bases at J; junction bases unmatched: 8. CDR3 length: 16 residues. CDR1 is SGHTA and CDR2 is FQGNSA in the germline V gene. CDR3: CASSSRTSGSPDTQYF. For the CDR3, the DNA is TGTGCCAGCAGCTCAAGGACTAGCGGATCCCCAGATACGCAGTATTTT.

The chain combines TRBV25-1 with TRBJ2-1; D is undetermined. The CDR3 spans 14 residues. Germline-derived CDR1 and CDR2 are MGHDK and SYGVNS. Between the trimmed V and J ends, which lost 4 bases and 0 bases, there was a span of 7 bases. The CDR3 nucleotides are TGTGCCAGCAGTGGACCCGGCTCCTACAATGAGCAGTTCTTC. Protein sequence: CASSGPGSYNEQFF.

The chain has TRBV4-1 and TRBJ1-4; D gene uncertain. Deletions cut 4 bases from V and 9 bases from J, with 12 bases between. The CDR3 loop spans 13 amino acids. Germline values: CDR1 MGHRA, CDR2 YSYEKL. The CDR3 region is CASSLGPGQKLFF. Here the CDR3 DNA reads TGCGCCAGCAGCCTCGGGCCTGGTCAAAAACTGTTTTTT.